Sequencing of this TCR beta chain was carried out in a study of T cell responses to AZD1222 COVID-19 vaccine. General study points: Repertoire sampling occurred only after the peak T cell response.

Worth noting for this clone: The antigen is not known.

The CDR3 runs 15 residues. Trimming left V 0 bases short and J 3 bases short, with 13 bases between. Germline V gene lookup returns CDR1 SGHRS and CDR2 YFSETQ. Clones were read by immunoSEQ multiplex PCR, and TCRdb kept only the in-frame ones, dropping some. The table shows about 150,000 clones, with more than 75% occurring only once. This clonotype was sampled from an adult in good health. This sample comprised peripheral blood, obtained on day 0 of MenACWY control vaccination. The chain is built from TRBV5-1 and TRBJ2-7; D gene unclear. This chain's CDR3 is CASSLDGVGFYEQYF. The CDR3, as DNA: TGCGCCAGCAGCTTGGATGGAGTGGGTTTCTACGAGCAGTACTTC.